The 25 T cell receptor beta chains below come from one sample, sequenced in a study of T-cell memory formation after mild COVID-19 (dated by TCRdb to the early 2020s). The receptor library was made with 5' RACE. The instrument was an Illumina NovaSeq 6000. The raw public reads went through TCRdb reprocessing: fastp at Q25, MiXCR clone calling, in-frame beta chains kept. Records with the same CDR3 protein are collapsed into one entry carrying the most frequent genes and DNA. Within this sample are about 440,000 distinct CDR3 sequences, with around 19% of them counted one time only. The ten most abundant clones make up more than 8% of the sample. Sequenced sample: PBMCs or a T cell subset sorted from them (not recorded which). These receptors were obtained from an adult woman who had mild COVID-19 (a few samples of this study predate the infection). The sample titles of this study are shuffled in the database, so cell type and time point are left out; the donor was told from shared clones.

The J gene is TRBJ1-1, the V gene TRBV14; D gene ambiguous. Trimming shortened V by 2 bases and J by 11 bases, and 12 bases separated the two germline ends. The germline gives CDR1 SGHDN, CDR2 FVKESK. CDR3 size: 12 residues. The CDR3 loop is CASSQTLLGAFF. CDR3 sequence (DNA): TGTGCCAGCAGCCAAACGCTTCTGGGGGCTTTCTTT.

This clonotype was counted between two and nine times. This rearrangement joins TRBV2 to TRBJ2-1, with TRBD2 matching 11 bases. The length of the CDR3 is 16 residues. CDR1 and CDR2 from the germline V gene are SNHLY and FYNNEI. V shed 2 bases, J shed 2 bases, and the junction held 2 bases outside the gene matches. In nucleotides, the CDR3 is TGTGCCAGCAGTGAAACTAGCGGGAGCACCTACAATGAGCAGTTCTTC. Its protein product is CASSETSGSTYNEQFF.

This clonotype was counted between two and nine times. The J gene is TRBJ2-7, the V gene TRBV10-3, with 9 bases aligning to TRBD1. From germline, CDR1 is ENHRY and CDR2 SYGVKD. Germline trimming cut 6 bases from V and 5 bases from J; bases unmatched to any gene: 5. This CDR3 comprises 13 residues. The CDR3 region is CAIRGTGMHEQYF. The CDR3 bases are TGTGCCATCAGGGGGACAGGGATGCACGAGCAGTACTTC.

This clonotype came up a few times. The chain carries TRBV29-1 and TRBJ1-1; D is unresolved. There are 12 residues in the CDR3. Germline CDR1 reads SQVTM; CDR2 reads ANQGSEA. Trimming pared 5 bases from V and 0 bases from J, leaving 7 bases between. The CDR3 bases are TGCAGCGTTAACCGGCTGAACACTGAAGCTTTCTTT. Translation gives CSVNRLNTEAFF.

The chain employs TRBV7-9 and TRBJ2-7; D not resolved. The germline CDR1 and CDR2 sequences are SEHNR and FQNEAQ (reference sequence). The CDR3 is made up of 12 amino acids. Between the trimmed V and J ends, which lost 3 bases and 7 bases, there was a span of 10 bases. In DNA form, the CDR3 reads TGTGCCAGCAGCTTTCCCGGTCGGGAGCAGTACGTC. Its protein is CASSFPGREQYV.

The V and J genes are TRBV12-3 or TRBV12-4 and TRBJ2-2, with D tentatively TRBD1 (6 bases). Trimming took 7 bases from V and 5 from J, leaving 11 bases between them. The CDR3 runs 13 residues. This chain's CDR3 is CASTFQGTGELFF. The CDR3 DNA follows: TGTGCCAGCACTTTTCAGGGGACCGGGGAGCTGTTTTTT.

This clonotype was seen a handful of times. The chain employs TRBV18 and TRBJ2-1; no clear D gene. The CDR3 extends over 15 amino acids. Germline CDR1 KGHSH, CDR2 LQKENI. Trimming stripped 3 bases from V and 0 bases from J, with 9 bases between. The CDR3 nucleotides read TGTGCCAGCTCACCTTCTGGTTTCTCCTACAATGAGCAGTTCTTC. Amino acids: CASSPSGFSYNEQFF.

In its sample, this clonotype was seen a few times. V usage is TRBV5-6 and J usage is TRBJ1-1; D unresolved. The V gene lost 4 bases and the J gene lost 4 bases, with 8 bases spanning the gap. The CDR3 spans 12 residues. Germline V gene sequence: CDR1 SGHDT, CDR2 YYEEEE. The CDR3 bases are TGTGCCAGCAGCCGCCCGAGCACTGAAGCTTTCTTT. It yields the protein CASSRPSTEAFF.

The chain joins TRBV6-5 to TRBJ2-1; 7 bases align to TRBD2. The CDR3 loop spans 17 amino acids. With V trimmed by 6 bases and J by 6 bases, 17 bases remained unmatched. Germline CDR1 and CDR2: MNHEY and SVGAGI. The CDR3 DNA sequence: TGTGCCAGCAGCCGGACCACCCCCCGCGGGGAGGGCAATGAGCAGTTCTTC. As protein: CASSRTTPRGEGNEQFF.

In nucleotides, the CDR3 is TGTGCCTGGAGATCGCTGGGCGGGGAGCTGTTTTTT. Protein sequence: CAWRSLGGELFF. The chain couples TRBV30 to TRBJ2-2; D unresolved. The ends were cut back, 3 bases at V and 7 bases at J, with 9 bases in the middle. Germline V CDR1 and CDR2: GTSNPN, SVGIG (reference sequence). This CDR3 has 12 amino acids.

This clonotype was detected ten times or more. The rearrangement links TRBV29-1 to TRBJ1-2, with 10 bases aligning to TRBD1. J was trimmed by 2 bases and V by 7 bases; bases with no gene match: 13. CDR3 length equals 16 residues. The germline V gene has CDR1 SQVTM and CDR2 ANQGSEA. The CDR3 DNA sequence: TGCAGCGCGAAGACTCATGACAGGGGGCGAAACTATGGCTACACCTTC. It encodes CSAKTHDRGRNYGYTF. Full variable domain (missing parts from reference TRBV29-1 and TRBJ1-2): SAVISQKPSRDICQRGTSLTIQCQVDSQVTMMFWYRQQPGQSLTLIATANQGSEATYESGFVIDKFPISRPNLTFSTLTVSNMSPEDSSIYLCSAKTHDRGRNYGYTFGSGTRLTVV.

There are many counts of this clonotype. The rearrangement links TRBV11-3 to TRBJ2-1; D may be TRBD2 (6 bases). Trimming cost V 3 bases and J 8 bases, with 11 bases left between them. There are 13 residues in the CDR3. The germline CDR1 and CDR2 sequences are SGHNT and YENEEA. The CDR3 sequence is CASSLEQRDEQFF. The CDR3, as DNA: TGTGCCAGCAGCTTGGAGCAGCGGGATGAGCAGTTCTTC.

The chain has TRBV7-8 and TRBJ1-6; 10 positions agree with TRBD1. CDR3 length: 16 amino acids. Germline CDR1 and CDR2: SGHVS and FQNEAQ. Trimming removed 3 bases from V and 7 bases from J; junction bases left unmatched: 6. The CDR3 spells CASSLRVGQGNSPLHF. CDR3 nucleotides: TGTGCCAGCAGCTTGAGGGTGGGACAGGGGAATTCACCCCTCCACTTT. The full variable domain, completed using reference TRBV7-8 and TRBJ1-6, is GAGVSQSPRYKVAKRGQDVALRCDPISGHVSLFWYQQALGQGPEFLTYFQNEAQLDKSGLPSDRFFAERPEGSVSTLKIQRTQQEDSAVYLCASSLRVGQGNSPLHFGNGTRLTVT.

This chain links TRBV29-1 with TRBJ1-2, with D hard to call. The CDR3 is 14 residues long. Germline V gene lookup returns CDR1 SQVTM and CDR2 ANQGSEA. Trimming left V 8 bases short and J 7 bases short, with 23 bases between. The CDR3 DNA follows: TGCAGCTCGGCCGTCCCTAGGGCGCTAGGTGGCTACACCTTC. Protein: CSSAVPRALGGYTF.

The chain is built from TRBV18 and TRBJ2-2; D remains unclear. CDR3 size: 15 residues. Germline assignment: CDR1 KGHSH and CDR2 LQKENI. V lost 3 bases, J lost 6 bases, and 14 bases lay in between. The CDR3 is CASSPSNYLAGELFF. CDR3 sequence (DNA): TGTGCCAGCTCACCCTCCAACTATCTCGCCGGGGAGCTGTTTTTT.

V is TRBV7-9 and J is TRBJ2-7; D unresolved. V was clipped by 2 bases and J by 5 bases, with 10 bases between them. CDR3 size: 13 residues. The V gene's germline CDR1 is SEHNR and CDR2 FQNEAQ (reference sequence). The CDR3 DNA is TGTGCCAGCAGCTTAAAGTGGGCCGACGAGCAGTACTTC. It specifies CASSLKWADEQYF.

The chain joins TRBV5-1 to TRBJ2-5; 7 bases are a match to TRBD1. This CDR3 is 14 amino acids long. Germline CDR1 and CDR2: SGHRS and YFSETQ. After removal of 3 bases from V and 5 bases from J, the junction contained 7 bases not matched to a gene. Written as DNA, the CDR3 is TGCGCCAGCAGCTCTCCGACAGGGAAGGAGACCCAGTACTTC. Translating it yields CASSSPTGKETQYF.

CDR3 nucleotide sequence: TGTGCCAGCAGCTTACAGGGGGATGGTAGTGAAGCTTTCTTT. Translated, it gives CASSLQGDGSEAFF. The chain has TRBV7-9 and TRBJ1-1; TRBD1 agrees at 7 bases. Germline CDR1 is SEHNR and CDR2 is FQNEAQ (reference sequence). This CDR3 is built from 14 residues. Trimming took 2 bases from V and 7 from J; bases not matched to a gene: 7. Together with reference TRBV7-9 and TRBJ1-1, the CDR3 gives the full variable domain: DTGVSQNPRHKITKRGQNVTFRCDPISEHNRLYWYRQTLGQGPEFLTYFQNEAQLEKSRLLSDRFSAERPKGSFSTLEIQRTEQGDSAMYLCASSLQGDGSEAFFGQGTRLTVV.

This clonotype was detected once. CDR3 nucleotides: TGTGCCAGCAGCGATCCGGGACACAACACTGAAGCTTTCTTT. It yields the protein CASSDPGHNTEAFF. The rearrangement uses TRBV6-2 or TRBV6-3 and TRBJ1-1, with a tentative D call TRBD1 (6 bases). This CDR3 is 14 amino acids long. Germline V lookup: CDR1 MNHEY, CDR2 SVGEGT. Trimming left V 6 bases short and J 2 bases short, with 13 bases between.

V and J are TRBV27 and TRBJ1-2; 8 bases are a match to TRBD1. The CDR3 is made up of 15 amino acids. With V trimmed by 6 bases and J by 6 bases, 12 bases remained unmatched. Germline-derived CDR1 and CDR2 are MNHEY and SMNVEV (reference sequence). DNA of the CDR3: TGTGCCAGCAGACAACCTCGACAGGGGAGAAATGGCTACACCTTC. It yields the protein CASRQPRQGRNGYTF.

This clonotype was picked up one time. The V call is TRBV6-1, the J call TRBJ2-3; TRBD2 matches 7 bases. This CDR3 is 16 amino acids long. Germline V gives CDR1 MNHNS, CDR2 SASEGT. Losses at the gene ends were 8 bases for V and 2 bases for J; bases not matched to a gene: 13. The CDR3 loop is CASDPVRGGDTDTQYF. CDR3 in DNA: TGTGCCAGCGACCCAGTCCGCGGGGGTGACACAGATACGCAGTATTTT.

This sequence joins TRBV29-1 and TRBJ2-7; 7 bases align to TRBD1. CDR1 is SQVTM and CDR2 is ANQGSEA in the germline V gene. With 2 bases clipped from V and 0 bases from J, the junction kept 7 bases outside the gene matches. CDR3 size: 15 residues. The CDR3 sequence: CSVETSDRSSYEQYF. Written as DNA, the CDR3 is TGCAGCGTTGAAACCTCGGACAGGAGCTCCTACGAGCAGTACTTC.

This clonotype has more than one count but fewer than ten. The rearrangement joins TRBV7-3 to TRBJ1-6, with 9 bases matching TRBD1. The CDR3 loop spans 14 amino acids. The germline V gene encodes CDR1 SGHTA and CDR2 FQGTGA. The ends lost 5 bases at V and 9 bases at J; junction bases unmatched: 5. This chain's CDR3 is CASSNGQGTSPLHF. The CDR3 bases are TGTGCCAGCAGCAACGGACAGGGGACTTCACCCCTCCACTTT.

This clonotype occurred a few times. The gene calls are TRBV11-1 and TRBJ2-1, with D perhaps matching TRBD2 (6 bases). The CDR3 runs to 22 residues. The V end was cut by 5 bases, the J end by 0 bases, with 32 bases between. The germline gives CDR1 SGHAT, CDR2 FQDESV (reference sequence). CDR3 bases: TGTGCCAGCAGCCGGCCCCTTTATGGGGGGAAGGGAGGCCTCGTCTCCTACAATGAGCAGTTCTTC. This gives the protein CASSRPLYGGKGGLVSYNEQFF.

The sample holds a few counts of this clonotype. V gene TRBV7-6 combines with J gene TRBJ1-6, with D possibly matching TRBD1 (6 bases). The germline CDR1 and CDR2 sequences are SGHVS and FNYEAQ. The CDR3 length is 14 residues. Trimming removed 6 bases from V and 6 bases from J, with 12 bases in between. CDR3 amino acids: CASSKQGGNSPLHF. DNA of the CDR3: TGTGCCAGCAGTAAACAGGGCGGTAATTCACCCCTCCACTTT.